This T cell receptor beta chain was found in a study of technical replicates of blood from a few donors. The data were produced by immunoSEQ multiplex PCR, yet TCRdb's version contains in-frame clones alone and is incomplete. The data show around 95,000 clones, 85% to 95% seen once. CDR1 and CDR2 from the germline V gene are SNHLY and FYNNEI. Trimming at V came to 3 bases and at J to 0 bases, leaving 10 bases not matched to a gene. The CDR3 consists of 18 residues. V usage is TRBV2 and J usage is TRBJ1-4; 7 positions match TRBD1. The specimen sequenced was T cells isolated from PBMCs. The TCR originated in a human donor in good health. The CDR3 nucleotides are TGTGCCAGCAGTGACGACAGGGTAAATTTTGCAACTAATGAAAAACTGTTTTTT. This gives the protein CASSDDRVNFATNEKLFF.